This TCR beta chain emerged from a study of blood T cell repertoires in COVID-19 (dated by TCRdb to 2018 to 2020). Notes on the research overall: Samples from collaborators originated in the United States, Italy and Spain and spanned both the acute and convalescent phases of COVID-19. The prospective study material was composed of cDNA or gDNA derived from T cells, B-cell-depleted T cells, or PBMCs. The dataset comprised deeply sampled blood TCRbeta repertoires from subjects exposed to, actively infected with, or recovered from COVID-19. The repertoires were made available in a free public database intended to serve as a resource for research on the immune response to SARS-CoV-2. The samples were drawn from the first 160 participants of the ongoing ImmuneRACE study and from 1,254 subjects provided by 6 global collaborators. Nearly every sample came with metadata listing a de-identified subject ID, COVID-19 status, age in years and sex. Where HLA class I and class II types were available, the types were taken from metadata supplied by the sample provider, not from assay-based typing.

Each collaborating institution followed its own protocols to collect whole blood in K2EDTA tubes. Collaborator samples were shipped for TCRbeta analysis as frozen whole blood, isolated PBMCs, or DNA extracted from either sample type. V is reduced by 8 bases and J by 2 bases, leaving a spacing of 16 bases between them. CDR1 and CDR2 were assigned from the germline V gene (reference sequence) as MNHEY and SMNVEV. The CDR3 spans 15 residues, from the cysteine through the phenylalanine. CDR3 DNA only is kept here, 45 bases in frame from base 1. Notes on this clone: Its cognate antigen has yet to be identified. The input lacks base qualities; no much larger clone sits a single base away.

The immunoSEQ Assay, a bias-controlled multiplex PCR, was used to amplify TCRbeta CDR3 regions from genomic DNA. Processing in the source paper ran as follows. Nucleated cell counts per sample were estimated from amplification of reference gene primers within the assay. To quantify the absolute abundance of each unique TCRbeta CDR3 rearrangement, sequence reads were collapsed and filtered. Productive Simpson clonality was computed per sample as the square root of Simpson's diversity index over productive rearrangements. The table was pulled from immuneACCESS by TCRdb, which kept in-frame rearrangements only. Such tables lose some clones; where checked, under half of the loss comes from unresolved V genes, and the rest has no known cause. The V and J calls and the clone size are those of that table, but D and trimming were determined from the DNA. The sample table records some 460,000 clones; about 89% of these occur just once. The ten largest clones add up to around 4.4% of the sample.

Paper-wide results and their limitations: How much clinical and demographic metadata was included differed by source and by participant, and the metadata was provided uncurated.

The chain is encoded by TRBV27 joined to TRBJ1-5, with TRBD1 perhaps the D gene, on 6 matching bases. The source material was peripheral blood. The TCR sequence derives from a woman in her thirties with acute or convalescent COVID-19. The DNA is as follows: TGTGCCAGCCCCGCGGGCGGGGGCGGCAATCAGCCCCAGCATTTT. This translates into CASPAGGGGNQPQHF.